Listed here are 23 T cell receptor beta chains from one sample, sequenced in a study of vaccination and CD4 T cells after COVID-19. Sequencing of cultured CD4+ T cell DNA used the Oncomine TCR Beta short-read assay. From the PCR reads, TCRdb called clonotypes with MiXCR, one entry per CDR3 protein. This sample has 14,000 to 15,000 distinct CDR3 sequences, with approximately 40% found just once. These receptors' antigens are unknown. Treatment: roughly ten-day PBMC culture with coronavirus spike peptide pools or control peptides (ViraFEST assay). Sequencing was done on a sample of CD4+ T cells from blood, cultured in vitro. The receptors originated from a human donor who had recovered from COVID-19.

This clonotype was seen only once. This rearrangement joins TRBV5-8 to TRBJ2-3, with 10 bases fitting TRBD2. Germline assignment: CDR1 SGHTS and CDR2 YDEGEE. J was trimmed by 8 bases and V by 2 bases; bases with no gene match: 11. CDR3 length: 16 amino acids. CDR3 protein: CASSLVVAGGRGTQYF. The CDR3 DNA reads as TGTGCCAGCAGCTTAGTGGTAGCGGGGGGCCGCGGTACGCAGTATTTT.

The chain combines TRBV19 with TRBJ1-1; D is uncertain. The CDR3 runs to 14 residues. Germline CDR1 LNHDA, CDR2 SQIVND (reference sequence). The V end was cut by 6 bases, the J end by 8 bases, with 19 bases between. The CDR3 protein is CASRPYTSAAEAFF. CDR3 in DNA: TGTGCCAGTAGGCCATACACAAGTGCGGCGGAAGCTTTCTTT.

In its sample, this clonotype was seen a few times. J is TRBJ1-6 and V is TRBV27; D uncertain. Germline CDR1 and CDR2: MNHEY and SMNVEV (reference sequence). V was shortened by 1 base and J by 7 bases, with 8 bases between the two germline ends. The CDR3 runs to 14 residues. The CDR3 loop reads CASSLWGINSPLHF. As DNA, the CDR3 is TGTGCCAGCAGTTTATGGGGAATCAATTCACCCCTCCACTTT.

This clonotype was seen a handful of times. J is TRBJ2-2 and V is TRBV6-1; D call uncertain. V was clipped by 6 bases and J by 9 bases, with 20 bases between them. CDR1 is MNHNS, CDR2 SASEGT, per germline. This CDR3 has 15 amino acids. CDR3 sequence reads: CASRITTSQTRELFF. CDR3 nucleotide sequence: TGTGCCAGCAGGATAACAACAAGCCAAACCAGGGAGCTGTTTTTT.

The V call is TRBV24-1, the J call TRBJ1-5, with D unresolved. Germline V lookup: CDR1 KGHDR, CDR2 SFDVKD. Trimming removed 3 bases at V and 3 bases at J, with 2 bases between. The CDR3 contains 12 residues. CDR3 protein: CATSDPNQPQHF. The DNA for the CDR3 is TGTGCCACCAGTGATCCCAATCAGCCCCAGCATTTT.

The rearrangement links TRBV5-8 to TRBJ1-2; TRBD1 matches at 8 bases. The CDR3 totals 13 residues. V shed 4 bases, J shed 8 bases, and the junction held 7 bases outside the gene matches. Germline V CDR1 and CDR2: SGHTS, YDEGEE. The DNA for the CDR3 is TGTGCCAGCAGCATCGCAGGGGGCGACGGCTACACCTTC. This codes for CASSIAGGDGYTF.

This sequence joins TRBV7-2 and TRBJ1-3; D uncertain. Trimming stripped 1 base from V and 4 bases from J, with 11 bases between. Per the germline V gene, CDR1 is SGHTA and CDR2 is FQGNSA. The CDR3 covers 15 residues. The CDR3 spells CASSLESSRGNTIYF. The CDR3 DNA is TGTGCCAGCAGCTTAGAGTCGAGCAGGGGAAACACCATATATTTT.

For the CDR3, the DNA is TGTGCCAGCAGTGCTCGAGGGAAGGCTGAAGCTTTCTTT. Protein sequence: CASSARGKAEAFF. V gene TRBV2 combines with J gene TRBJ1-1; D call uncertain. V was shortened by 4 bases and J by 6 bases, with 12 bases between the two germline ends. Germline-derived CDR1 and CDR2 are SNHLY and FYNNEI. The CDR3 length is 13 residues.

The chain employs TRBV7-2 and TRBJ2-7; D may match TRBD1 or TRBD2 (5 bases each). The last part of the DNA fits TRBJ2-5 better; the J call may be wrong. The CDR3 has 13 residues. Germline CDR1 reads SGHTA; CDR2 reads FQGNSA. The CDR3 coding sequence is TGTGCCAGCAGCTTGAGGGGCCGGGAGACCCAGTACTTC. Translation gives CASSLRGRETQYF.

In this sample, this clonotype turned up a few times. J is TRBJ2-1 and V is TRBV7-2; 14 bases map to TRBD2. V trimming: 1 base; J trimming: 4 bases; junction bases outside the gene matches: 6. The CDR3 spans 18 residues. Germline V gene sequence: CDR1 SGHTA, CDR2 FQGNSA. The CDR3 loop is CASSLEGTSGRFYNEQFF. DNA for the CDR3: TGTGCCAGCAGCTTAGAGGGGACTAGCGGGAGATTTTACAATGAGCAGTTCTTC.

A few counts support this clonotype. The chain employs TRBV6-1 and TRBJ1-2; D remains unclear. Germline CDR1 is MNHNS and CDR2 is SASEGT. The length of the CDR3 is 12 residues. Trimming stripped 4 bases from V and 8 bases from J, with 11 bases between. The CDR3 reads CASSGQAEGYTF. DNA for the CDR3: TGTGCCAGCAGTGGGCAGGCGGAGGGCTACACCTTC.

V is TRBV6-2 or TRBV6-3 and J is TRBJ2-1, with 8 bases lining up with TRBD2. The germline V gene has CDR1 MNHEY and CDR2 SVGEGT. The CDR3 is made up of 13 amino acids. Trimming took 6 bases from V and 7 from J; bases not matched to a gene: 5. In DNA form, the CDR3 reads TGTGCCAGCAGGACGATAGCGGGGAATGAGCAGTTCTTC. This codes for CASRTIAGNEQFF.

V gene TRBV6-1 combines with J gene TRBJ1-1, with D perhaps TRBD1 (5 bases). From germline, CDR1 is MNHNS and CDR2 SASEGT. With 10 bases removed from V and 0 bases from J, the gap between germline ends came to 18 bases. The CDR3 totals 15 residues. This CDR3 is CATKLRGNMNTEAFF. DNA for the CDR3: TGTGCCACCAAACTTAGGGGCAACATGAACACTGAAGCTTTCTTT.

Only a few counts were recorded for this clonotype. CDR3 residues: CASRAGTGEGGEQFF. The CDR3 nucleotides are TGTGCCAGCAGAGCCGGGACCGGGGAGGGTGGTGAGCAGTTCTTC. The chain couples TRBV5-8 to TRBJ2-1; 7 bases match TRBD2. J gave up 9 bases and V 5 bases, and 14 bases lay outside the gene matches. The CDR3 length is 15 residues. Germline V gene sequence: CDR1 SGHTS, CDR2 YDEGEE.

The chain carries TRBV5-4 and TRBJ1-6; 7 nucleotides align to TRBD1. This CDR3 has 14 residues. The ends lost 0 bases at V and 7 bases at J; junction bases unmatched: 1. CDR1 and CDR2 (germline): SGHNT, YYREEE (reference sequence). CDR3 nucleotide sequence: TGTGCCAGCAGCTTGGACAGGGGAAATTCACCCCTCCACTTT. It specifies CASSLDRGNSPLHF.

This clonotype appeared a single time. The rearrangement joins TRBV6-2 or TRBV6-3 to TRBJ2-7; D ambiguous. Trimming cost V 5 bases and J 2 bases, with 16 bases left between them. The CDR3 is made up of 15 amino acids. The germline gives CDR1 MNHEY, CDR2 SVGEGT. The CDR3 DNA reads as TGTGCCAGCAGTACCCGGACGGAAAGAACCTACGAGCAGTACTTC. Residues: CASSTRTERTYEQYF.

The chain employs TRBV3-1 and TRBJ1-6; D is undetermined. Germline V lookup: CDR1 LGHDT, CDR2 YNNKEL (reference sequence). The CDR3 totals 14 residues. V lost 1 base and J 10 bases, leaving 11 bases between the germline ends. Here the CDR3 reads CASSQGPVRSPLHF. The CDR3 DNA sequence: TGTGCCAGCAGCCAAGGTCCGGTGCGGTCACCCCTCCACTTT. Looking up the rest from reference TRBV3-1 and TRBJ1-6 gives the full variable domain: DTAVSQTPKYLVTQMGNDKSIKCEQNLGHDTMYWYKQDSKKFLKIMFSYNNKELIINETVPNRFSPKSPDKAHLNLHINSLELGDSAVYFCASSQGPVRSPLHFGNGTRLTVT.

This sequence joins TRBV6-1 and TRBJ1-2; D might be TRBD1 (5 bases). The length of the CDR3 is 14 residues. Germline V CDR1 and CDR2: MNHNS, SASEGT. V was clipped by 6 bases and J by 10 bases, with 21 bases between them. CDR3 bases: TGTGCCAGCAGGCCCCCCGGTCAGGGTTTGTCCTACACCTTC. This translates into CASRPPGQGLSYTF.

This rearrangement joins TRBV7-2 to TRBJ2-1; D gene uncertain. Germline CDR1 and CDR2: SGHTA and FQGNSA. CDR3 size: 16 residues. With 5 bases removed from V and 0 bases from J, the gap between germline ends came to 14 bases. The CDR3 nucleotides read TGTGCCAGCAGCGGCCAGGAAGCCGGCTCCTACAATGAGCAGTTCTTC. Translating it yields CASSGQEAGSYNEQFF.

The rearrangement uses TRBV7-2 and TRBJ2-7, with D perhaps TRBD1 (5 bases). The CDR3 loop spans 17 amino acids. Germline V gene sequence: CDR1 SGHTA, CDR2 FQGNSA. The V and J ends lost 1 base and 5 bases respectively, with 21 bases between them. The DNA for the CDR3 is TGTGCCAGCAGCTTAGGGCCCCAGGGAAGGATGCCCCACGAGCAGTACTTC. It codes for CASSLGPQGRMPHEQYF.

The V call is TRBV24-1, the J call TRBJ2-5; D may match TRBD1 or TRBD2 (5 bases each). Germline values: CDR1 KGHDR, CDR2 SFDVKD. With 2 bases removed from V and 3 bases from J, the gap between germline ends came to 15 bases. There are 16 residues in the CDR3. In nucleotides, the CDR3 is TGTGCCACCAGTGATTCGGGACGGACTTTGAAAGAGACCCAGTACTTC. Translating gives CATSDSGRTLKETQYF.

The genes are TRBV4-3 and TRBJ2-5; TRBD1 or TRBD2 may be the D gene (5 bases each). This CDR3 spans 14 amino acids. Germline CDR1 LGHNA, CDR2 YSLEER. V was pared by 0 bases and J by 6 bases, with 11 bases between. The DNA of the CDR3 is TGCGCCAGCAGCCAAGATGGAGAGGGGCAGACCCAGTACTTC. This translates into CASSQDGEGQTQYF.

This sequence joins TRBV12-3 or TRBV12-4 and TRBJ1-6; 7 bases match TRBD1. After removal of 2 bases from V and 8 bases from J, the junction contained 6 bases not matched to a gene. The CDR3 runs to 15 residues. The CDR3 sequence: CASSLYQGVHSPLHF. The DNA of the CDR3 is TGTGCCAGCAGTTTATATCAGGGGGTACATTCACCCCTCCACTTT.